This T cell receptor beta chain is from a study of monozygotic twins with inflammatory bowel disease. This CDR3 contains 15 residues. Germline values: CDR1 MNHEY, CDR2 SMNVEV (reference sequence). Researchers collected more than 2 ml of blood per donor. Per individual sample, eight separate reactions were used to make cDNA. Molecular identifiers with 6-nucleotide sample barcodes were added during cDNA synthesis via template switching. Using the 5' RACE reads, TCRdb records one entry per CDR3 protein without DNA. The sample holds some 440,000 distinct CDR3 sequences. Sequences were obtained from blood. This clonotype originated in a human donor with ulcerative colitis or Crohn's disease, or a healthy co-twin of an affected twin (not recorded which). The chain couples TRBV27 to TRBJ1-2; TCRdb indicates TRBD1, and absent DNA this call remains unverified. The CDR3 loop is CASSPHPPVPYGYTF.